This passage covers 32 T cell receptor beta chains from one sample sequenced in a study of patients and donors after allogeneic stem cell transplantation. MiXCR was run by TCRdb on the RT-PCR reads, yielding one entry per CDR3 protein. The sample contains roughly 940,000 distinct CDR3 sequences, approximately 18% of which appear only once. Sample: blood, either unsorted or a sorted T cell fraction (not recorded which). The receptors were gathered from a human donor who was either an allogeneic HSCT recipient or a stem cell or donor lymphocyte infusion donor (not recorded which). It is not recorded whose cells these are; they may come from a transplant donor.

This clonotype was seen only a few times. This chain links TRBV20-1 with TRBJ1-2; D not certain. V was pared by 2 bases and J by 2 bases, with 9 bases between. There are 13 residues in the CDR3. CDR1 and CDR2 from the germline V gene are DFQATT and SNEGSKA (reference sequence). The DNA for the CDR3 is TGCAGTGCTAGAAAGGGTCAGAACTATGGCTACACCTTC. It codes for CSARKGQNYGYTF.

This clonotype has more than one count but fewer than ten. The rearrangement uses TRBV5-1 and TRBJ1-1, with 8 bases that match TRBD1. This CDR3 is 16 amino acids long. V dropped 4 bases and J dropped 0; count of bases not matched to a gene: 8. CDR1 SGHRS and CDR2 YFSETQ come from the germline V gene. The CDR3 bases are TGCGCCAGCAGCCCGGACAGGGAGGCGATGAACACTGAAGCTTTCTTT. This gives the protein CASSPDREAMNTEAFF.

The genes are TRBV6-1 and TRBJ1-3; no reliable D call. Germline-derived CDR1 and CDR2 are MNHNS and SASEGT. V was cut by 6 bases and J by 4 bases, with 13 bases left in between. This CDR3 contains 14 residues. CDR3 sequence: CASSDQSLGNTIYF. The CDR3 nucleotides are TGTGCCAGCAGCGACCAGTCGTTAGGAAACACCATATATTTT.

The chain joins TRBV2 to TRBJ1-5; TRBD1 might be the D (6 bases). Trimming cost V 8 bases and J 2 bases, with 16 bases left between them. This CDR3 comprises 15 residues. Germline values: CDR1 SNHLY, CDR2 FYNNEI. The CDR3 DNA is TGTGCCAGCTACGCCCAGGGGCCGGGCAATCAGCCCCAGCATTTT. It codes for CASYAQGPGNQPQHF.

The CDR3 nucleotides read TGTGCCACCAGCAGAGATCGGCCCGGGACACCCAGGCATGAAAAACTGTTTTTT. It specifies CATSRDRPGTPRHEKLFF. This chain uses TRBV15 with TRBJ1-4; TRBD1 might be the D (6 bases). The V end lost 0 bases, the J end lost 6 bases, and 20 bases lay between the germline ends. The CDR3 sequence is 18 residues long. Germline loops: CDR1 LNHNV, CDR2 YYDKDF (reference sequence).

This clonotype was recorded many times. This chain connects TRBV12-3 or TRBV12-4 to TRBJ2-7, with D possibly TRBD2 on 6 matching bases. The CDR3 spans 13 residues. Deletions cut 3 bases from V and 6 bases from J, with 12 bases between. The CDR3 DNA follows: TGTGCCAGCAGTTTTCGACTAGAGAGCGAGCAGTACTTC. This sequence encodes CASSFRLESEQYF.

The V call is TRBV11-2, the J call TRBJ2-2; 12 positions agree with TRBD2. Germline CDR1 and CDR2: SGHAT and FQNNGV. With 5 bases clipped from V and 2 bases from J, the junction kept 9 bases outside the gene matches. The CDR3 length is 18 residues. CDR3 DNA sequence: TGTGCCAGCAGCGCCCGACTAGCGGGGGCCGCAAACACCGGGGAGCTGTTTTTT. This codes for CASSARLAGAANTGELFF.

This clonotype was counted ten times or more. The rearrangement joins TRBV7-6 to TRBJ1-1; 7 bases map to TRBD1. Germline values: CDR1 SGHVS, CDR2 FNYEAQ. The CDR3 length is 13 residues. The V gene end was trimmed by 5 bases and the J gene end by 4 bases; junction bases not matched to a gene: 4. CDR3 sequence reads: CASSETGTTEAFF. CDR3 DNA sequence: TGTGCCAGCAGCGAGACAGGGACCACTGAAGCTTTCTTT.

The rearrangement links TRBV10-3 to TRBJ2-7, with 7 bases identical to TRBD1. Germline V gene sequence: CDR1 ENHRY, CDR2 SYGVKD. This CDR3 comprises 12 residues. In DNA form, the CDR3 reads TGTGCACCGGACAGGCCGGCGTACGAGCAGTACTTC. Protein product: CAPDRPAYEQYF.

The genes are TRBV7-3 and TRBJ2-3, with D possibly being TRBD1 (7 bases). The CDR3 loop spans 20 amino acids. Trimming shortened V by 1 base and J by 1 base, and 24 bases separated the two germline ends. Germline V CDR1 and CDR2: SGHTA, FQGTGA. The chain's CDR3 is CASSLNPPYAQGGRTDTQYF. The CDR3 bases are TGTGCCAGCAGCTTAAACCCCCCTTATGCGCAGGGGGGACGCACAGATACGCAGTATTTT.

The CDR3 bases are TGCGCCAGCGGCCCCGGACAGGCCACCGGGGAGCTGTTTTTT. It is translated as CASGPGQATGELFF. This chain connects TRBV5-1 to TRBJ2-2; 7 nucleotides line up with TRBD1. CDR1 is SGHRS, CDR2 YFSETQ, per germline. The CDR3 sequence is 14 residues long. V lost 7 bases to trimming and J lost 4 bases; unmatched junction nucleotides: 7.

The gene calls are TRBV7-9 and TRBJ1-2; D remains unclear. The CDR3 is 14 residues long. The V and J ends lost 1 base and 4 bases respectively, with 10 bases between them. The germline CDR1 and CDR2 sequences are SEHNR and FQNEAQ (reference sequence). The CDR3 DNA reads as TGTGCCAGCAGCTTAGGGCGCACCTCCTATGGCTACACCTTC. This sequence encodes CASSLGRTSYGYTF.

The V call is TRBV5-1, the J call TRBJ1-1; possible D gene TRBD1, 5 bases. Germline loops: CDR1 SGHRS, CDR2 YFSETQ. V gave up 0 bases and J gave up 9 bases, with 21 bases separating them. The CDR3 sequence is 16 residues long. CDR3 protein: CASSLALEGPDTQAFF. CDR3 DNA: TGCGCCAGCAGCTTGGCCCTGGAGGGCCCGGACACCCAAGCTTTCTTT.

The chain carries TRBV7-9 and TRBJ1-4, with 7 bases lining up with TRBD1. CDR3 length: 14 amino acids. The V gene end was trimmed by 7 bases and the J gene end by 7 bases; junction bases not matched to a gene: 9. Germline V CDR1 and CDR2: SEHNR, FQNEAQ (reference sequence). DNA of the CDR3: TGTGCCAGCACCTTGAGGGACAGTTCTGAAAAACTGTTTTTT. Protein product: CASTLRDSSEKLFF.

This clonotype was counted only a few times. V gene TRBV19 combines with J gene TRBJ2-7; 11 bases agree with TRBD2. In germline, CDR1 is LNHDA, CDR2 SQIVND (reference sequence). This CDR3 region has 13 residues. The V gene end was trimmed by 3 bases and the J gene end by 6 bases; junction bases not matched to a gene: 1. CDR3 in DNA: TGTGCCAGTAGTATCACTAGCGGGAGCGAGCAGTACTTC. Translating gives CASSITSGSEQYF.

This clonotype was detected only a few times. This chain connects TRBV27 to TRBJ2-5; D is undetermined. This CDR3 is 15 amino acids long. Per the germline V gene, CDR1 is MNHEY and CDR2 is SMNVEV (reference sequence). V lost 4 bases, J lost 0 bases, and 12 bases lay in between. The CDR3 spells CASSSQQRYQETQYF. CDR3 coding DNA: TGTGCCAGCAGTTCCCAACAGAGGTACCAAGAGACCCAGTACTTC.

In its sample, this clonotype was seen many times. This chain uses TRBV9 with TRBJ2-7; no firm D call. The CDR3 is made up of 14 amino acids. CDR1 SGDLS and CDR2 YYNGEE come from the germline V gene. V lost 1 base and J lost 2, with 10 bases in between. The CDR3 reads CASSVSHGPYEQYF. CDR3 bases: TGTGCCAGCAGCGTAAGTCACGGACCCTACGAGCAGTACTTC.

This clonotype was detected only a few times. The chain has TRBV4-1 and TRBJ2-1, with 11 nucleotides matching TRBD2. Germline V CDR1 and CDR2: MGHRA, YSYEKL. The CDR3 consists of 16 residues. V trimming: 4 bases; J trimming: 8 bases; junction bases outside the gene matches: 10. The CDR3 bases are TGCGCCAGCAGCCCAACTAGCGGGAGAAATATGGATGAGCAGTTCTTC. Translating it yields CASSPTSGRNMDEQFF.

This clonotype appeared a few times. The chain uses TRBV27 and TRBJ1-6, with no clear D. V was pared by 2 bases and J by 0 bases, with 8 bases between. Per germline, CDR1 MNHEY and CDR2 SMNVEV (reference sequence). There are 16 residues in the CDR3. The CDR3 here is CASSLMALSYNSPLHF. The CDR3, as DNA: TGTGCCAGCAGTTTAATGGCGCTCTCCTATAATTCACCCCTCCACTTT.

The chain couples TRBV20-1 to TRBJ2-1; maybe TRBD2 (5 bases). V gave up 6 bases and J gave up 9 bases, with 18 bases separating them. Germline-derived CDR1 and CDR2 are DFQATT and SNEGSKA (reference sequence). The CDR3 has 13 amino acids. The CDR3: CSAPGGPLSEQFF. CDR3 bases: TGCAGTGCCCCAGGAGGACCACTTTCTGAGCAGTTCTTC.

The chain couples TRBV4-2 to TRBJ2-5; 8 bases fit TRBD2. Germline V gives CDR1 LGHNA, CDR2 YNFKEQ. CDR3 size: 15 residues. Trimming cost V 2 bases and J 4 bases; bases outside gene matches: 6. The CDR3 DNA follows: TGTGCCAGCAGCCAACCGGGGGGGCTCAGAGAGACCCAGTACTTC. It yields the protein CASSQPGGLRETQYF.

The CDR3 nucleotides are TGTGCCATCAGCCCACAGGGGGCCCCTGGAAACACCATATATTTT. Amino acid sequence: CAISPQGAPGNTIYF. The chain recombines TRBV10-3 with TRBJ1-3; TRBD1 aligns across 9 bases. This CDR3 spans 15 amino acids. The germline V gene has CDR1 ENHRY and CDR2 SYGVKD. Trimming cost V 6 bases and J 2 bases; bases outside gene matches: 5.

The rearrangement uses TRBV2 and TRBJ2-3; D might be TRBD2 (5 bases). Germline V gene lookup returns CDR1 SNHLY and CDR2 FYNNEI. The germline V and J ends were trimmed by 2 bases and 4 bases, with 13 bases remaining between them. The CDR3 contains 15 residues. The CDR3 DNA is TGTGCCAGCAGTGAAATGAGGGTTTTGTCAGATACGCAGTATTTT. Translated: CASSEMRVLSDTQYF.

This clonotype appeared a few times. The CDR3 DNA follows: TGTGCCAGCAGCGTAGTAAGTAGCGGGGGCACAGATACGCAGTATTTT. This sequence encodes CASSVVSSGGTDTQYF. The chain combines TRBV9 with TRBJ2-3; 8 bases are a match to TRBD2. V was clipped by 0 bases and J by 1 base; unmatched bases: 4. CDR1 SGDLS and CDR2 YYNGEE come from the germline V gene. This CDR3 region has 16 residues.

The V and J genes are TRBV6-1 and TRBJ1-2; TRBD1 is a possible D gene (6 bases). The V end was cut by 5 bases, the J end by 1 base, with 14 bases between. The CDR3 sequence is 15 residues long. Germline V gene lookup returns CDR1 MNHNS and CDR2 SASEGT. CDR3 bases: TGTGCCAGCAGTACATCACAGGGTCGTAACTATGGCTACACCTTC. Translating it yields CASSTSQGRNYGYTF.

The J gene is TRBJ1-2, the V gene TRBV10-3; no reliable D call. The CDR3 totals 15 residues. V gave up 4 bases and J gave up 2 bases, with 14 bases separating them. CDR1 ENHRY and CDR2 SYGVKD come from the germline V gene. DNA for the CDR3: TGTGCCATCAGTGGAGAGGGCGGCTTCAACTATGGCTACACCTTC. Translated, it gives CAISGEGGFNYGYTF.

Written as DNA, the CDR3 is TGTGCCAGCAGCTTGGGAGGACAGGGCGGATATCAGCCCCAGCATTTT. Translated: CASSLGGQGGYQPQHF. The chain links TRBV5-6 to TRBJ1-5; 8 bases line up with TRBD1. The CDR3 is 16 residues long. The V and J ends lost 0 bases and 5 bases, in that order; junction bases with no gene match: 7. Per the germline V gene, CDR1 is SGHDT and CDR2 is YYEEEE. The full variable domain, with the rest looked up from reference TRBV5-6 and TRBJ1-5, is DAGVTQSPTHLIKTRGQQVTLRCSPKSGHDTVSWYQQALGQGPQFIFQYYEEEERQRGNFPDRFSGHQFPNYSSELNVNALLLGDSALYLCASSLGGQGGYQPQHFGDGTRLSIL.

Only a few counts were recorded for this clonotype. The chain links TRBV3-1 to TRBJ1-4; D gene unclear. Germline V gives CDR1 LGHDT, CDR2 YNNKEL (reference sequence). CDR3 length: 11 amino acids. V gave up 4 bases and J gave up 11 bases, with 8 bases separating them. The CDR3 is CASSRAGKLFF. As DNA, the CDR3 is TGTGCCAGCAGCCGGGCGGGGAAACTGTTTTTT.

This clonotype showed up many times. This chain joins TRBV12-3 or TRBV12-4 and TRBJ1-2; no clear D. This CDR3 has 13 residues. V lost 5 bases to trimming and J lost 4 bases, with 11 bases between them. Written as DNA, the CDR3 is TGTGCCAGCAGTCACTCCCATACCTATGGCTACACCTTC. Its protein product is CASSHSHTYGYTF.

The V call is TRBV20-1, the J call TRBJ2-7; TRBD2 matches at 13 bases. With V trimmed by 1 base and J by 6 bases, 9 bases remained unmatched. Per the germline V gene, CDR1 is DFQATT and CDR2 is SNEGSKA (reference sequence). The CDR3 totals 16 residues. The CDR3 DNA is TGCAGTGCTAGAGTCGGACTAGCGGGAGACCCCTCCGAGCAGTACTTC. This sequence encodes CSARVGLAGDPSEQYF.

The chain combines TRBV29-1 with TRBJ2-2; TRBD2 matches 8 bases. J lost 4 bases, V lost 5 bases, and 12 bases had no gene match. The CDR3 loop spans 16 amino acids. Germline V gene sequence: CDR1 SQVTM, CDR2 ANQGSEA. The DNA for the CDR3 is TGCAGCGTTCGAGAGGTGGCGGGAGGACTCACCGGGGAGCTGTTTTTT. Translating it yields CSVREVAGGLTGELFF.

This clonotype was detected only a few times. The chain carries TRBV15 and TRBJ1-5; unclear D gene. The V end lost 5 bases, the J end lost 3 bases, and 14 bases lay between the germline ends. The CDR3 spans 15 residues. Germline-derived CDR1 and CDR2 are LNHNV and YYDKDF (reference sequence). The DNA of the CDR3 is TGTGCCACCAGCTCTCGACGGCCCCTCAATCAGCCCCAGCATTTT. Its protein product is CATSSRRPLNQPQHF.